This T cell receptor beta chain stems from a study of blood T cells in healthy people across ages. The germline V gene has CDR1 DFQATT and CDR2 SNEGSKA (reference sequence). Trimming left V 3 bases short and J 1 base short, with 12 bases between. The CDR3 runs to 14 residues. Combining a sample-barcoded 5' primer with a J-beta primer mix, a second PCR ran for roughly 7 to 12 cycles. A single record per CDR3 protein comes from TCRdb applying MiXCR to the 5' RACE reads. The table has 1.5 million or so distinct CDR3 sequences, approximately 39% seen once; the top ten hold 4%. This clonotype occurred a few times.

The chain employs TRBV20-1 and TRBJ1-2, with D possibly TRBD1 on 6 matching bases. Sequencing was done on a sample of blood. The clonotype comes from a young woman in good health. As DNA, the CDR3 is TGCAGTGCTAGGGACTCAGGGGTTAACTATGGCTACACCTTC. Translation gives CSARDSGVNYGYTF.